These 31 T cell receptor beta chains came from one sample sequenced in a study of regulatory T cells in long-lasting Graves disease (dated by TCRdb to the early 2020s). Libraries were built with multiplex PCR. Sequenced using an Illumina HiSeq 4000. CDR3 regions were amplified by Arm-PCR with iRepertoire HTBI primers to construct TCR beta libraries. TCRdb passed the public sequencing reads through fastp at Q25 and MiXCR, retaining productive beta sequences. Each CDR3 protein appears once, grouped with its most common genes and DNA. For this sample there are approximately 350,000 distinct CDR3 sequences; approximately 23% appear just once. The ten top clones hold around 30% of the sample. The sample's time point label, in plain terms: persistent/refractory GD, antithyroid drugs over 5 years with positive TRAb. For both TCR sequencing and RNA sequencing, RNA was extracted from PBMCs using TRIzol. The specimen comprised peripheral blood mononuclear cells (PBMCs), sampled when the disease was refractory, from a patient treated with antithyroid drugs. The receptors stem from a woman aged 35 to 49 with Graves disease. Donor details come from another sample of the same person, matched by shared clones.

The V gene is TRBV5-4, the J gene TRBJ2-7; 11 nucleotides line up with TRBD2. The V and J ends lost 0 bases and 7 bases, in that order; junction bases with no gene match: 9. CDR1 SGHNT and CDR2 YYREEE come from the germline V gene (reference sequence). The CDR3 contains 16 residues. CDR3 residues: CASSLELAGGPGEQYF. The CDR3 nucleotides read TGTGCCAGCAGCTTGGAGCTAGCGGGAGGCCCGGGAGAGCAGTACTTC.

The CDR3: CASSAYRPGQAEQYF. CDR3 nucleotides: TGTGCCAGCAGCGCTTACAGGCCTGGCCAGGCCGAGCAGTACTTC. The gene calls are TRBV11-2 and TRBJ2-7; maybe TRBD1 (5 bases). This CDR3 region has 15 residues. V dropped 5 bases and J dropped 6 bases, with 20 bases sitting between them. The germline V gene has CDR1 SGHAT and CDR2 FQNNGV.

The chain links TRBV28 to TRBJ2-3; TRBD2 might be the D (6 bases). Germline assignment: CDR1 MDHEN and CDR2 SYDVKM. V lost 4 bases and J 1 base, leaving 18 bases between the germline ends. CDR3 size: 17 residues. CDR3 nucleotides: TGTGCCAGCAGTTCGATGGGTGGAGGGGACCGCACAGATACGCAGTATTTT. It yields the protein CASSSMGGGDRTDTQYF. Combining the CDR3 with reference TRBV28 and TRBJ2-3 gives the whole variable domain DVKVTQSSRYLVKRTGEKVFLECVQDMDHENMFWYRQDPGLGLRLIYFSYDVKMKEKGDIPEGYSVSREKKERFSLILESASTNQTSMYLCASSSMGGGDRTDTQYFGPGTRLTVL.

V usage is TRBV10-3 and J usage is TRBJ2-7, with TRBD1 matching 11 bases. The CDR3 covers 14 residues. J gave up 3 bases and V 5 bases, and 3 bases lay outside the gene matches. From germline, CDR1 is ENHRY and CDR2 SYGVKD. The chain's CDR3 is CAISWGQGVYEQYF. The CDR3 DNA reads as TGTGCCATCAGTTGGGGACAGGGGGTCTACGAGCAGTACTTC.

This clonotype was found many times. The chain combines TRBV12-3 or TRBV12-4 with TRBJ2-5; D possibly corresponds to TRBD2 (6 bases). This CDR3 spans 14 amino acids. With 6 bases removed from V and 5 bases from J, the gap between germline ends came to 16 bases. CDR3 amino acids: CASSRPRSGETQYF. CDR3 nucleotides: TGTGCCAGCAGCCGTCCACGAAGCGGGGAGACCCAGTACTTC.

This clonotype has ten or more counts. The rearrangement joins TRBV27 to TRBJ2-7, with a weak D call TRBD1 (7 bases). Germline V gene lookup returns CDR1 MNHEY and CDR2 SMNVEV (reference sequence). The germline V and J ends were trimmed by 10 bases and 4 bases, with 17 bases remaining between them. The CDR3 runs 13 residues. As DNA, the CDR3 is TGTGCCACCAAAACAGGGGCGGGGTACGAGCAGTACTTC. Residues: CATKTGAGYEQYF.

A few counts support this clonotype. The chain recombines TRBV11-2 with TRBJ2-1, with unresolved D. The V end lost 5 bases, the J end lost 6 bases, and 11 bases lay between the germline ends. Per the germline V gene, CDR1 is SGHAT and CDR2 is FQNNGV. There are 13 residues in the CDR3. The CDR3 DNA reads TGTGCCAGCAGCAGGGCAGGACCCAATGAGCAGTTCTTC. Protein: CASSRAGPNEQFF.

The CDR3 loop is CSARAESSGNRNEQFF. DNA of the CDR3: TGCAGTGCTAGAGCGGAAAGTAGCGGGAATCGGAATGAGCAGTTCTTC. This chain connects TRBV20-1 to TRBJ2-1, with 8 bases aligning to TRBD2. The CDR3 is 16 residues long. Germline CDR1 is DFQATT and CDR2 is SNEGSKA (reference sequence). The trim removed 1 base at V and 7 bases at J, leaving 12 bases unmatched.

Many counts were recorded for this clonotype. The chain combines TRBV20-1 with TRBJ1-2, with D perhaps matching TRBD1 (6 bases). V dropped 7 bases and J dropped 0 bases, with 15 bases sitting between them. Looked up from germline, CDR1 is DFQATT and CDR2 is SNEGSKA (reference sequence). This CDR3 has 14 amino acids. The CDR3 sequence: CSVIGQGTNYGYTF. In DNA, the CDR3 is TGCAGTGTCATAGGCCAGGGGACTAACTATGGCTACACCTTC.

This chain connects TRBV6-1 to TRBJ2-5; D gene unclear. This CDR3 comprises 18 residues. Germline CDR1 is MNHNS and CDR2 is SASEGT. Trimming stripped 5 bases from V and 9 bases from J, with 31 bases between. The CDR3 nucleotides are TGTGCCAGCAGTCCCCGCGGCGGCAGGCGGTTACAGACTGGGTCCCAGTACTTC. Protein sequence: CASSPRGGRRLQTGSQYF.

The CDR3 spells CASSEQGTGDGGEQYF. The DNA for the CDR3 is TGTGCCAGCAGCGAGCAAGGGACAGGGGATGGTGGCGAGCAGTACTTC. This rearrangement joins TRBV9 to TRBJ2-7; 10 bases fit TRBD1. V lost 3 bases and J lost 6; bases outside the gene matches: 12. This CDR3 comprises 16 residues. Germline CDR1 SGDLS, CDR2 YYNGEE.

The chain uses TRBV7-6 and TRBJ2-2, with D unresolved. The V end lost 10 bases, the J end lost 1 base, and 19 bases lay between the germline ends. The CDR3 has 16 residues. Germline V gene data show CDR1 as SGHVS and CDR2 as FNYEAQ. CDR3 sequence reads: CATTRHAPGNTGELFF. Written as DNA, the CDR3 is TGTGCCACGACCCGGCACGCCCCGGGGAACACCGGGGAGCTGTTTTTT.

V is TRBV20-1 and J is TRBJ1-3; D not certain. CDR1 and CDR2 from the germline V gene are DFQATT and SNEGSKA (reference sequence). CDR3 length: 11 residues. V lost 0 bases to trimming and J lost 9 bases, with 6 bases between them. This chain's CDR3 is CSARDLGTIYF. CDR3 in DNA: TGCAGTGCTAGAGATCTCGGCACCATATATTTT.

This chain joins TRBV3-1 and TRBJ2-7; unclear D gene. Germline V gene data show CDR1 as LGHDT and CDR2 as YNNKEL (reference sequence). V was clipped by 4 bases and J by 4 bases, with 11 bases between them. The length of the CDR3 is 13 residues. As DNA, the CDR3 is TGTGCCAGCAGCCTACGACCGAGATACGAGCAGTACTTC. Its protein product is CASSLRPRYEQYF.

The chain employs TRBV20-1 and TRBJ2-5, with 10 bases identical to TRBD2. Per the germline V gene, CDR1 is DFQATT and CDR2 is SNEGSKA (reference sequence). The junction had 9 bases not matched to a gene; V was cut back by 2 bases and J by 3 bases. The CDR3 has 16 residues. CDR3 DNA sequence: TGCAGTGCTAGAAGGCTGGGGGGACTAGCGAAAGAGACCCAGTACTTC. As protein: CSARRLGGLAKETQYF.

The J gene is TRBJ1-2, the V gene TRBV12-3 or TRBV12-4; D unclear. V shed 5 bases and J shed 10 bases, with 14 bases lying between them. The CDR3 has 12 residues. In nucleotides, the CDR3 is TGTGCCAGCAGTCAGCCCGGACGGATCTACACCTTC. Translation gives CASSQPGRIYTF.

Many counts were recorded for this clonotype. The chain couples TRBV27 to TRBJ2-7; 8 bases are a match to TRBD2. The CDR3 contains 14 residues. Germline V gives CDR1 MNHEY, CDR2 SMNVEV (reference sequence). V shed 2 bases and J 3 bases; nucleotides not matched to a gene: 3. The DNA of the CDR3 is TGTGCCAGCAGTTTACTAGCGGGCCACTACGAGCAGTACTTC. It encodes CASSLLAGHYEQYF.

V and J are TRBV2 and TRBJ2-3; D is unresolved. The CDR3 has 13 residues. Trimming pared 6 bases from V and 4 bases from J, leaving 11 bases between. Germline CDR1 reads SNHLY; CDR2 reads FYNNEI. CDR3 sequence: CASSLTSADTQYF. The CDR3 coding sequence is TGTGCCAGCAGCCTCACCAGCGCAGATACGCAGTATTTT.

The V call is TRBV29-1, the J call TRBJ2-3; TRBD1 might be the D (5 bases). This CDR3 is 18 amino acids long. The germline V gene encodes CDR1 SQVTM and CDR2 ANQGSEA. With 6 bases removed from V and 2 bases from J, the gap between germline ends came to 27 bases. CDR3 DNA sequence: TGCAGCGTCGCTACGGGTCGGGCCAGGGTCATTTACACAGATACGCAGTATTTT. The encoded protein is CSVATGRARVIYTDTQYF.

The table lists this clonotype with many counts. J is TRBJ1-1 and V is TRBV7-3; unclear D gene. This CDR3 is built from 14 residues. The ends were cut back, 2 bases at V and 2 bases at J, with 9 bases in the middle. Germline V gene data show CDR1 as SGHTA and CDR2 as FQGTGA. The CDR3 DNA reads as TGTGCCAGCAGCTTATCTCCCACCAACACTGAAGCTTTCTTT. Translating it yields CASSLSPTNTEAFF.

This clonotype was counted a single time. A much bigger clone sits one base away, suggesting this may be a read error. This chain connects TRBV29-1 to TRBJ1-2; maybe TRBD1 (6 bases). The CDR3 has 12 residues. Trimming stripped 4 bases from V and 4 bases from J, with 10 bases between. Germline assignment: CDR1 SQVTM and CDR2 ANQGSEA. The CDR3 is CSVGGGRYGYTF. The CDR3 nucleotides read TGCAGCGTTGGGGGGGGGCGCTATGGCTACACCTTC.

This chain joins TRBV29-1 and TRBJ1-1, with D maybe TRBD1 (6 bases). This CDR3 is built from 13 residues. CDR1 and CDR2 (germline): SQVTM, ANQGSEA. V lost 5 bases to trimming and J lost 4 bases, with 14 bases between them. The CDR3 spells CSVTQGLGTEAFF. The CDR3 DNA follows: TGCAGCGTTACACAGGGACTTGGCACTGAAGCTTTCTTT.

This clonotype was counted between two and nine times. The gene calls are TRBV19 and TRBJ1-4, with 7 bases lining up with TRBD1. Germline lookup yields CDR1 LNHDA and CDR2 SQIVND (reference sequence). The CDR3 consists of 14 residues. The V and J ends lost 6 bases and 10 bases, in that order; junction bases with no gene match: 11. The CDR3 DNA reads TGTGCCAGTAGAGCCGGGACAGTCACCGGAAAACTGTTTTTT. This sequence encodes CASRAGTVTGKLFF.

In its sample, this clonotype was seen a few times. The chain carries TRBV7-9 and TRBJ2-4; D unclear. Germline V gene lookup returns CDR1 SEHNR and CDR2 FQNEAQ (reference sequence). V was shortened by 1 base and J by 5 bases, with 12 bases between the two germline ends. The length of the CDR3 is 15 residues. In nucleotides, the CDR3 is TGTGCCAGCAGCTTAGTTGGTAGCTCCCAAAACATTCAGTACTTC. Translating gives CASSLVGSSQNIQYF.

The J gene is TRBJ2-5, the V gene TRBV15; 7 positions agree with TRBD1. This CDR3 has 15 residues. With V trimmed by 4 bases and J by 2 bases, 7 bases remained unmatched. Germline V gene sequence: CDR1 LNHNV, CDR2 YYDKDF (reference sequence). The CDR3 is CATSIHRGQQETQYF. The CDR3 region has the DNA TGTGCCACCAGCATCCACCGGGGACAGCAAGAGACCCAGTACTTC.

The V call is TRBV19, the J call TRBJ1-1; D might be TRBD1 (6 bases). This CDR3 spans 13 amino acids. The germline V and J ends were trimmed by 4 bases and 5 bases, with 11 bases remaining between them. Germline assignment: CDR1 LNHDA and CDR2 SQIVND (reference sequence). The CDR3: CASSRGLQTEAFF. CDR3 DNA: TGTGCCAGTAGTAGGGGGCTGCAGACTGAAGCTTTCTTT.

This clonotype showed up many times. The chain combines TRBV28 with TRBJ1-4; D possibly corresponds to TRBD1 (6 bases). V was pared by 5 bases and J by 5 bases, with 15 bases between. Per the germline V gene, CDR1 is MDHEN and CDR2 is SYDVKM. The CDR3 sequence is 15 residues long. Here the CDR3 DNA reads TGTGCCAGCAGTGGTCCGGGACACTTAAATGAAAAACTGTTTTTT. It specifies CASSGPGHLNEKLFF.

This clonotype was seen many times. The chain uses TRBV28 and TRBJ1-1, with D hard to call. CDR3 size: 13 residues. V lost 6 bases to trimming and J lost 8 bases, with 16 bases between them. Germline-derived CDR1 and CDR2 are MDHEN and SYDVKM. Written as DNA, the CDR3 is TGTGCCAGCAGCCAACTCTGGTTCTCGGAAGCTTTCTTT. This gives the protein CASSQLWFSEAFF.

The chain uses TRBV20-1 and TRBJ2-7; 9 bases match TRBD1. The germline V gene has CDR1 DFQATT and CDR2 SNEGSKA (reference sequence). The CDR3 length is 12 residues. The chain's CDR3 is CTGGQGPYEQYF. The CDR3 DNA reads as TGCACCGGGGGACAGGGCCCCTACGAGCAGTACTTC.

The gene calls are TRBV5-1 and TRBJ2-2; 7 nucleotides agree with TRBD1. V dropped 4 bases and J dropped 0; count of bases not matched to a gene: 9. The CDR3 contains 17 residues. Germline-derived CDR1 and CDR2 are SGHRS and YFSETQ. The CDR3 coding sequence is TGCGCCAGCAGCCCCAGTTGGGACAGTCCGAACACCGGGGAGCTGTTTTTT. Its protein product is CASSPSWDSPNTGELFF. The full variable domain, in which reference TRBV5-1 and TRBJ2-2 provide the parts outside the CDR3, is KAGVTQTPRYLIKTRGQQVTLSCSPISGHRSVSWYQQTPGQGLQFLFEYFSETQRNKGNFPGRFSGRQFSNSRSEMNVSTLELGDSALYLCASSPSWDSPNTGELFFGEGSRLTVL.

As to this clonotype: A read error may be the cause here, since a much bigger clone is one base away. This CDR3 fails to terminate in the conserved phenylalanine or tryptophan, so it likely reflects a read error. V usage is TRBV19 and J usage is TRBJ2-5, with 7 bases lining up with TRBD1. The ends lost 6 bases at V and 3 bases at J; junction bases unmatched: 10. Germline CDR1 reads LNHDA; CDR2 reads SQIVND (reference sequence). This CDR3 region has 15 residues. CDR3 sequence (DNA): TGTGCCAGTAGAGTACCGGGGACAGCTAAAGAGACCCAGTACCTC. Translation: CASRVPGTAKETQYL.